This T cell receptor beta chain was sequenced in a study of human T cells and chemical hapten exposure. Unique molecular identifiers were attached to individual cDNA molecules within the library. MiXCR was run by TCRdb on the RACE reads, yielding one entry per CDR3 protein. The data contain about 380,000 distinct CDR3 sequences, roughly 5% of them singletons. Time point indicated: pre-sensitization, week 0. Treatment indicated: therapeutic diphenylcyclopropenone sensitization with weekly scalp DPC. CDR1 and CDR2 (germline): SEHNR, FQNEAQ (reference sequence). The CDR3 runs 12 residues. V lost 1 base and J 0 bases, leaving 0 bases between the germline ends. This clonotype showed up many times.

Sample: whole blood, taken in connection with sensitization to the hapten diphenylcyclopropenone (DPC). This TCR derives from a woman aged 45-59 years with alopecia areata. Some clones in this sample may be carry-over from other donors' samples. The chain couples TRBV7-9 to TRBJ1-1; D gene uncertain. The CDR3: CASSLVNTEAFF. As DNA, the CDR3 is TGTGCCAGCAGCTTAGTGAACACTGAAGCTTTCTTT.